The 7 T cell receptor beta chains below all came from one sample that was sequenced in a study of T cell responses to AZD1222 COVID-19 vaccine. Repertoires were generated with immunoSEQ multiplex PCR, while TCRdb's copy carries only in-frame clones and drops some. The repertoire holds 90,000 to 150,000 clones, with about 88% as singletons. Specimen: peripheral blood, collected on day 0 of AZD1222 vaccination. The receptor set was obtained from an adult in good health.

This chain connects TRBV4-1 to TRBJ1-4; D uncertain. CDR3 size: 17 residues. Trimming took off 1 base at V and 0 bases at J, with 12 bases between the two ends. Per the germline V gene, CDR1 is MGHRA and CDR2 is YSYEKL. CDR3 amino acids: CASSQAVMFATNEKLFF. The DNA of the CDR3 is TGCGCCAGCAGCCAAGCCGTTATGTTCGCAACTAATGAAAAACTGTTTTTT.

The table lists this clone with a few counts. The chain has TRBV28 and TRBJ2-7; 8 bases line up with TRBD1. Per the germline V gene, CDR1 is MDHEN and CDR2 is SYDVKM. This CDR3 has 15 residues. Trimming removed 5 bases from V and 5 bases from J; junction bases left unmatched: 11. The CDR3 protein is CASSLDRAASDEQYF. DNA for the CDR3: TGTGCCAGCAGTCTGGACAGGGCGGCTTCCGACGAGCAGTACTTC.

The chain has TRBV21-1 and TRBJ2-4; the table's D call, TRBD1, has no DNA check behind it. TRBV21-1 is tagged as a pseudogene. CDR3 length equals 17 residues. CDR3: CASSKALSQLAKNIQYF. The CDR3 region has the DNA TGTGCCAGCAGCAAAGCGCTTTCCCAGTTAGCCAAAAACATTCAGTACTTC.

The chain combines TRBV5-6 with TRBJ2-7; 9 bases map to TRBD1. The germline V gene encodes CDR1 SGHDT and CDR2 YYEEEE. This CDR3 is 14 amino acids long. Trimming removed 4 bases from V and 3 bases from J; junction bases left unmatched: 5. CDR3 sequence: CASSPGQGGYEQYF. The CDR3, as DNA: TGTGCCAGCAGCCCGGGACAGGGCGGCTACGAGCAGTACTTC.

Worth noting for this clone: An end of the junction differs from the germline gene, which may be a read error. The V gene is TRBV7-3, the J gene TRBJ1-6, with a possible D match to TRBD1 (6 bases). The CDR3 extends over 18 amino acids. Germline CDR1 SGHTA, CDR2 FQGTGA. CDR3 residues: CASSLTGQGPNYNSPLHF. CDR3 DNA sequence: TGTGCCAGCAGCCTAACGGGGCAGGGGCCCAACTATAATTCACCCCTCCACTTT.

The chain uses TRBV7-6 and TRBJ2-1; 13 positions agree with TRBD2. Per the germline V gene, CDR1 is SGHVS and CDR2 is FNYEAQ. V lost 1 base, J lost 6 bases, and 3 bases stayed unmatched. This CDR3 has 16 residues. The CDR3 DNA follows: TGTGCCAGCAGCTTAGTAGGGACTAGCGGGACCAATGAGCAGTTCTTC. Protein sequence: CASSLVGTSGTNEQFF.

The chain is built from TRBV6-5 and TRBJ2-2; unclear D gene. Trimming cost V 9 bases and J 1 base, with 9 bases left between them. Germline values: CDR1 MNHEY, CDR2 SVGAGI. CDR3 size: 13 residues. The CDR3 DNA reads as TGTGCCAGTACCTTCCTGAACACCGGGGAGCTGTTTTTT. Translation gives CASTFLNTGELFF.